These 22 T cell receptor beta chains share one sample of origin, sequenced in a study of blood T cell repertoires in COVID-19. Sequencing was performed with immunoSEQ multiplex PCR; in TCRdb, only in-frame clones are kept and a portion is missing. The table records approximately 110,000 clones, more than 80% of them present only once. The specimen sequenced was peripheral blood. The receptor source for this set is a woman aged 40-49 years with acute or convalescent COVID-19.

Ten or more counts support this clone. The chain combines TRBV19 with TRBJ2-7; TRBD1 aligns across 9 bases. There are 14 residues in the CDR3. Germline V gene data show CDR1 as LNHDA and CDR2 as SQIVND (reference sequence). J lost 5 bases, V lost 10 bases, and 12 bases had no gene match. DNA of the CDR3: TGTGCCACCGTGCAACCGGGACAGGGCCACGAGCAGTACTTC. As protein: CATVQPGQGHEQYF.

The chain carries TRBV6-5 and TRBJ1-3; unclear D gene. Germline CDR1 is MNHEY and CDR2 is SVGAGI. This CDR3 has 16 residues. Deletions cut 0 bases from V and 0 bases from J, with 9 bases between. The CDR3 sequence: CASSYSGIISGNTIYF. The DNA for the CDR3 is TGTGCCAGCAGTTACTCGGGCATAATCTCTGGAAACACCATATATTTT.

The V call is TRBV7-2, the J call TRBJ2-1; 9 bases agree with TRBD1. Germline CDR1 is SGHTA and CDR2 is FQGNSA. Germline trimming cut 7 bases from V and 8 bases from J; bases unmatched to any gene: 12. This CDR3 is built from 15 residues. The CDR3 spells CASIAARQGVDEQFF. DNA of the CDR3: TGTGCCAGCATAGCTGCCAGACAGGGGGTTGATGAGCAGTTCTTC. The full variable domain, its missing parts supplied by reference TRBV7-2 and TRBJ2-1, is GAGVSQSPSNKVTEKGKDVELRCDPISGHTALYWYRQSLGQGLEFLIYFQGNSAPDKSGLPSDRFSAERTGGSVSTLTIQRTQQEDSAVYLCASIAARQGVDEQFFGPGTRLTVL.

J is TRBJ2-3 and V is TRBV11-3, with D hard to call. CDR3 size: 17 residues. V lost 1 base and J lost 2, with 16 bases in between. CDR1 and CDR2 from the germline V gene are SGHNT and YENEEA. The CDR3 DNA follows: TGTGCCAGCAGCTTAGGAACAGAATCACCCACCACAGATACGCAGTATTTT. Its protein product is CASSLGTESPTTDTQYF.

The chain has TRBV11-2 and TRBJ2-7, with TRBD2 as a possible D gene (5 bases). From germline, CDR1 is SGHAT and CDR2 FQNNGV. V gave up 5 bases and J gave up 1 base, with 9 bases separating them. The CDR3 has 13 residues. DNA of the CDR3: TGTGCCAGCAGCGCAGACTATTCCTACGAGCAGTACTTC. Translating gives CASSADYSYEQYF.

The chain carries TRBV19 and TRBJ1-6; D is ambiguous. In germline, CDR1 is LNHDA, CDR2 SQIVND (reference sequence). This CDR3 is built from 13 residues. Trimming took 2 bases from V and 7 from J, leaving 6 bases between them. This chain's CDR3 is CASSINFNSPLHF. CDR3 coding DNA: TGTGCCAGTAGTATAAACTTCAATTCACCCCTCCACTTT.

This clone was seen just once. V is TRBV28 and J is TRBJ1-2; the D gene is possibly TRBD1 (6 bases). The CDR3 contains 14 residues. V gave up 5 bases and J gave up 1 base, with 11 bases separating them. CDR1 and CDR2 (germline): MDHEN, SYDVKM. CDR3 in amino acids: CASSPHRDNYGYTF. DNA for the CDR3: TGTGCCAGCAGTCCACACAGGGATAACTATGGCTACACCTTC.

The DNA of the CDR3 is TGTGCCAGCAGTTACCGACCGACACTTAGCAATCAGCCCCAGCATTTT. As protein: CASSYRPTLSNQPQHF. The chain couples TRBV6-5 to TRBJ1-5; no reliable D call. CDR3 length: 16 residues. In germline, CDR1 is MNHEY, CDR2 SVGAGI. V lost 2 bases and J lost 0, with 11 bases in between.

The chain joins TRBV18 to TRBJ1-5, with D maybe TRBD1 (6 bases). Trimming shortened V by 3 bases and J by 5 bases, and 11 bases separated the two germline ends. Germline CDR1 and CDR2: KGHSH and LQKENI. CDR3 length: 14 residues. The CDR3 DNA reads as TGTGCCAGCTCACCCACAGGGAAAGATCAGCCCCAGCATTTT. Translated, it gives CASSPTGKDQPQHF. The full variable domain, completed using reference TRBV18 and TRBJ1-5, is NAGVMQNPRHLVRRRGQEARLRCSPMKGHSHVYWYRQLPEEGLKFMVYLQKENIIDESGMPKERFSAEFPKEGPSILRIQQVVRGDSAAYFCASSPTGKDQPQHFGDGTRLSIL.

V and J are TRBV4-3 and TRBJ1-2; D is ambiguous. The CDR3 is 14 amino acids. CDR1 and CDR2 from the germline V gene are LGHNA and YSLEER. V lost 1 base and J 8 bases, leaving 14 bases between the germline ends. The chain's CDR3 is CASSQVIPGGGYTF. In DNA form, the CDR3 reads TGCGCCAGCAGCCAAGTGATCCCAGGAGGGGGCTACACCTTC.

The gene calls are TRBV7-2 and TRBJ1-1; tentatively, D is TRBD1 (6 bases). Per germline, CDR1 SGHTA and CDR2 FQGNSA. Trimming pared 5 bases from V and 6 bases from J, leaving 22 bases between. This CDR3 is 16 amino acids long. The CDR3 loop is CASSPRVVTGFSEAFF. The CDR3 nucleotides are TGTGCCAGCAGCCCCCGGGTAGTCACAGGGTTTTCTGAAGCTTTCTTT.

This rearrangement joins TRBV6-5 to TRBJ2-2; 8 bases align to TRBD1. The CDR3 spans 15 residues. The germline CDR1 and CDR2 sequences are MNHEY and SVGAGI. The junction had 7 bases not matched to a gene; V was cut back by 6 bases and J by 4 bases. The CDR3 loop is CASRSGGAGTGELFF. The CDR3 nucleotides are TGTGCCAGCAGATCAGGGGGCGCCGGCACCGGGGAGCTGTTTTTT.

CDR3 DNA: TGTGCCAGCAGCTTAGCTGGGACTAGCACAGATACGCAGTATTTT. Its protein product is CASSLAGTSTDTQYF. The chain employs TRBV11-2 and TRBJ2-3; D possibly corresponds to TRBD2 (6 bases). Trimming cost V 1 base and J 0 bases, with 8 bases left between them. This CDR3 spans 15 amino acids. Germline values: CDR1 SGHAT, CDR2 FQNNGV.

The chain has TRBV25-1 and TRBJ2-3; a possible D gene is TRBD2 (7 bases). Looked up from germline, CDR1 is MGHDK and CDR2 is SYGVNS. The germline V and J ends were trimmed by 6 bases and 6 bases, with 19 bases remaining between them. This CDR3 is 15 amino acids long. CDR3 DNA: TGTGCCAGCAGCTCACGGGGGGCTTCGGGGGATACGCAGTATTTT. Encoded protein: CASSSRGASGDTQYF.

The chain is built from TRBV6-5 and TRBJ2-7; TRBD1 is a possible D gene (6 bases). In germline, CDR1 is MNHEY, CDR2 SVGAGI. With 6 bases removed from V and 0 bases from J, the gap between germline ends came to 9 bases. The CDR3 contains 13 residues. The CDR3 bases are TGTGCCAGCAGCCTCAGGGGCTCCTACGAGCAGTACTTC. Its translation is CASSLRGSYEQYF.

This rearrangement joins TRBV27 to TRBJ1-2; a possible D gene is TRBD1 (6 bases). V lost 8 bases and J 6 bases, leaving 19 bases between the germline ends. The CDR3 runs to 14 residues. Germline CDR1 reads MNHEY; CDR2 reads SMNVEV (reference sequence). Here the CDR3 DNA reads TGTGCCAGCGCCGGGGGGGCTAAATGGGATGGCTACACCTTC. Amino acids: CASAGGAKWDGYTF.

The CDR3 reads CSVGLAGYEQYF. For the CDR3, the DNA is TGCAGCGTTGGACTAGCGGGGTACGAGCAGTACTTC. The chain couples TRBV29-1 to TRBJ2-7, with 11 bases matching TRBD2. This CDR3 has 12 amino acids. The germline CDR1 and CDR2 sequences are SQVTM and ANQGSEA. V shed 4 bases, J shed 4 bases, and the junction held 0 bases outside the gene matches.

This chain connects TRBV5-4 to TRBJ2-1; 13 nucleotides match TRBD2. After removal of 3 bases from V and 7 bases from J, the junction contained 7 bases not matched to a gene. Germline CDR1 reads SGHNT; CDR2 reads YYREEE (reference sequence). CDR3 size: 16 residues. The CDR3 DNA sequence: TGTGCCAGCAGCTCCGGACTAGCGGGGGCAGGGAATGAGCAGTTCTTC. Its protein product is CASSSGLAGAGNEQFF.

The rearrangement uses TRBV5-5 and TRBJ1-5; D uncertain. This CDR3 region has 14 residues. V lost 4 bases and J lost 3, with 11 bases in between. CDR1 is SGHKS, CDR2 YYEKEE, per germline (reference sequence). CDR3 sequence (DNA): TGTGCCAGCAGCGTGGACGGTTACAATCAGCCCCAGCATTTT. It is translated as CASSVDGYNQPQHF.

This rearrangement joins TRBV5-1 to TRBJ2-2; 9 positions agree with TRBD2. The ends lost 4 bases at V and 5 bases at J; junction bases unmatched: 9. Germline CDR1 is SGHRS and CDR2 is YFSETQ. The CDR3 consists of 16 residues. This CDR3 is CASSRQRGGATGELFF. In DNA form, the CDR3 reads TGCGCCAGCAGCCGGCAGCGCGGGGGGGCGACCGGGGAGCTGTTTTTT.

The chain uses TRBV6-5 and TRBJ2-1, with 9 bases fitting TRBD1. CDR3 size: 15 residues. Germline lookup yields CDR1 MNHEY and CDR2 SVGAGI. V lost 6 bases and J lost 7; bases outside the gene matches: 10. Written as DNA, the CDR3 is TGTGCCAGCAGCCCCGGGACAGGGAGATGGAATGAGCAGTTCTTC. This gives the protein CASSPGTGRWNEQFF.

V and J are TRBV6-5 and TRBJ1-2, with D tentatively TRBD1 (5 bases). In germline, CDR1 is MNHEY, CDR2 SVGAGI. Trimming took off 0 bases at V and 7 bases at J, with 12 bases between the two ends. This CDR3 has 14 residues. CDR3 bases: TGTGCCAGCAGTTACTCGTCCAGGGATAGTGGCTACACCTTC. It specifies CASSYSSRDSGYTF.